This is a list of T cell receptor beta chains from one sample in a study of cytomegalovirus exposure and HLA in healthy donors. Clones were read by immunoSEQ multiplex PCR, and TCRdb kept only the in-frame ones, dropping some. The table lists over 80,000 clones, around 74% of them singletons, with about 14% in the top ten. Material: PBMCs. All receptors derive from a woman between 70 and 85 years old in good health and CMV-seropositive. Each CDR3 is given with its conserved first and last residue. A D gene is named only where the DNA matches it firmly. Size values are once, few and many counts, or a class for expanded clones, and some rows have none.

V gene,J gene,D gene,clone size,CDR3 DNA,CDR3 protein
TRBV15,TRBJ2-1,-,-,TGTGCCACCAGCAGAGATCGGTCGACGAGGAATGAGCAGTTCTTC,CATSRDRSTRNEQFF
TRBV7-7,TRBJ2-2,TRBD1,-,TGTGCTAGCAGCCAGACAGGGGGTGCGAACACCGGGGAGCTGTTTTTT,CASSQTGGANTGELFF
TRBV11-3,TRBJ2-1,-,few,TGTGCCAGCAGCTTAGATGGAGGCAGGTTCAATGAGCAGTTCTTC,CASSLDGGRFNEQFF
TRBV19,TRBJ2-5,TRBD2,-,TGTGCCAGTGGAGCGGGGGACGGCGAGACCCAGTACTTC,CASGAGDGETQYF
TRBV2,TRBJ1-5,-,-,TGTGCCAGCAGTTTAAGGGTCTTGAGCAGGGAAGGCAATCAGCCCCAGCATTTT,CASSLRVLSREGNQPQHF
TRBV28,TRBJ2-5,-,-,TGTGCCAGCCGTCCCAGCAGGGGCCTCGAGGAGACCCAGTACTTC,CASRPSRGLEETQYF
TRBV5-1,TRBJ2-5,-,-,TGCGCCAGCAGCCTGGAGGTGGGGGCAAGGCAAGAGACCCAGTACTTC,CASSLEVGARQETQYF
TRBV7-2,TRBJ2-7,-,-,TGTGCCAGCAGTCCGAGGGGGCGGGGTACCTACGAGCAGTACTTC,CASSPRGRGTYEQYF
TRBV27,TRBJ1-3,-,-,TGTGCCAGCAGTTTGGATCAGGATTTTGGAAACACCATATATTTT,CASSLDQDFGNTIYF
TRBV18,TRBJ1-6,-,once,TGTGCCAGCTCACCAGTGGCCCCCGTCGATGGTTCACCCCTCCACTTT,CASSPVAPVDGSPLHF
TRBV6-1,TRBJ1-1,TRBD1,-,TGTGCCAGCCGGATAGGACAGGCCGGCACGGGAGCTTTCTTT,CASRIGQAGTGAFF
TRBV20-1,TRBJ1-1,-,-,TGCAGTGCTAGAGATTTAGAAGCTTTCTTT,CSARDLEAFF
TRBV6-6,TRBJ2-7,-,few,TGTGCCAGCAGTTCTAACCTCCCTTCCCACGAGCAGTACTTC,CASSSNLPSHEQYF
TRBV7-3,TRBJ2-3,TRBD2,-,TGTGCCAGCAGCCCACGGGAAGTAGCGGGGGGAAGCACAGATACGCAGTATTTT,CASSPREVAGGSTDTQYF
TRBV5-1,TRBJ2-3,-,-,TGCGCCAGCAGCTTGGCCTTGACAGGATCAGGAGCCACAGATACGCAGTATTTT,CASSLALTGSGATDTQYF
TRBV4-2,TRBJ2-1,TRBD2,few,TGTGCCAGCAGCCAAGTGACTAGCGGGATCAATGAGCAGTTCTTC,CASSQVTSGINEQFF
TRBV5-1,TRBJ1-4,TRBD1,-,TGCGCCAGCAGCCGTGGACAGGGGAGTAATGAAAAACTGTTTTTT,CASSRGQGSNEKLFF
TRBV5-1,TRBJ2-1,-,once,TGCGCCAGCAGCTTGCAGGCTAGCAATAATGAGCAGTTCTTC,CASSLQASNNEQFF
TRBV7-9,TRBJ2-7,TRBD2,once,TGTGCCAGCAGCTTAACTAGCGGAACCTACGAGCAGTACTTC,CASSLTSGTYEQYF
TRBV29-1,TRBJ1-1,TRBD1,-,TGCAGCGCCAGGGGGGCTATCACTGAAGCTTTCTTT,CSARGAITEAFF
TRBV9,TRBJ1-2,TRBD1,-,TGTGCCAGCAGCGTCTTCGACAGGGCCTCACGATATGGCTACACCTTC,CASSVFDRASRYGYTF
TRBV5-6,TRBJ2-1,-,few,TGTGCCAGCAGCCTCGAGGTTGAGCAGTTCTTC,CASSLEVEQFF
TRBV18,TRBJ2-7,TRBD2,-,TGTGCCAGCTCACCACCGCTAGCGGGAGAAGGCGAGCAGTACTTC,CASSPPLAGEGEQYF
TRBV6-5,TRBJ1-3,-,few,TGTGCCAGCAGTTACAGACAGGCGAACACCATATATTTT,CASSYRQANTIYF
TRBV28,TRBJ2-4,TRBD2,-,TGTGCCACCCATGACGGGGGGGCTGCCAAAAACATTCAGTACTTC,CATHDGGAAKNIQYF
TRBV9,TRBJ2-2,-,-,TGTGCCAGCAGCGTCGACAGTAACACCGGGGAGCTGTTTTTT,CASSVDSNTGELFF
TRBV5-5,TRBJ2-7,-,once,TGTGCCAGCAGCCCGACGGGGTACGAGCAGTACTTC,CASSPTGYEQYF
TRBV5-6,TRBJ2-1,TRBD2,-,TGTGCCAGCAGTGGTGGTACTAGCGGGAGGGCCCAGAATGAGCAGTTCTTC,CASSGGTSGRAQNEQFF
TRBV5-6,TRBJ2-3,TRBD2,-,TGTGCCAGCAGCTTTTCGGGGGGGGCAAGCACAGATACGCAGTATTTT,CASSFSGGASTDTQYF
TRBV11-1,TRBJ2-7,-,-,TGTGCCAGCAGCCCACGCCAAAACAGGGCACGATCCTACGAGCAGTACTTC,CASSPRQNRARSYEQYF
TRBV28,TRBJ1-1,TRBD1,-,TGTGCCAGCAGCCACATCGGACAGGGGAAAGGAGCTTTCTTT,CASSHIGQGKGAFF
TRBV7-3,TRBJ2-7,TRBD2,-,TGTGCCAGCAGCTCGCGGGGGGAGGGCTACGAGCAGTACTTC,CASSSRGEGYEQYF
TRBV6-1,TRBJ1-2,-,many,TGTGCCAGCAGTGAAGGTGGGGACATCTATGGCTACACCTTC,CASSEGGDIYGYTF
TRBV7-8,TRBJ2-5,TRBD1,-,TGTGCCAGCAGCATAGGGGGCTGGGGCAGGGAGACCCAGTACTTC,CASSIGGWGRETQYF
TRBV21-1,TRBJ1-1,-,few,TGTGCCAGCAGGCCCGACAGAAGTAACACTGAAGCTTTCTTT,CASRPDRSNTEAFF
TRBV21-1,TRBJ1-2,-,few,TGTGCCAGCAGCAAACTACCGGGACAGGGGTGGGCTAACTATGGCTACACCTTC,CASSKLPGQGWANYGYTF
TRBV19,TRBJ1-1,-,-,TGTGCCAGTAGTACAGGGAAACACCAGGGGACTGAAGCTTTCTTT,CASSTGKHQGTEAFF
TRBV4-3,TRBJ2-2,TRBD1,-,TGCGCCAGCAGCCAAGATGGACAGGGGGGTTGGGGGGAGCTGTTTTTT,CASSQDGQGGWGELFF
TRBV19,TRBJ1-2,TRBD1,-,TGTGCCAGTTGTCGGGACAGGGGATATGGCTACACCTTC,CASCRDRGYGYTF
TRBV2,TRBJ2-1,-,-,TGTGCCACCAGTTATAATCCGGGAGACAATGAGCAGTTCTTC,CATSYNPGDNEQFF
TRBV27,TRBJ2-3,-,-,TGTGCCAGCAGTTCCCCAGGGCGAACAGATACGCAGTATTTT,CASSSPGRTDTQYF
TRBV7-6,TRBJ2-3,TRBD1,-,TGTGCCAGCAGCGCGTTACCGGGACAGGGCTTGTATTTT,CASSALPGQGLYF
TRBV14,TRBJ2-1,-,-,TGTGCCAGCAGCCAAGTGGAGGGTTGGGGGCAGTTCTTC,CASSQVEGWGQFF